This T cell receptor beta chain is drawn from a study of blood T cell repertoires in COVID-19 (dated by TCRdb to the early 2020s). About the full investigation: Samples covering the acute and convalescent phases of COVID-19 were provided by collaborators in the United States, Italy and Spain. The prospective study material was composed of cDNA or gDNA derived from T cells, B-cell-depleted T cells, or PBMCs. Deeply sampled blood TCRbeta repertoires from subjects exposed to, actively infected with, or recovered from COVID-19 were included in the dataset. The repertoires were released in a freely available public database meant as a resource for research on the immune response to SARS-CoV-2. The samples were drawn from the first 160 participants of the ongoing ImmuneRACE study and from 950 to 1,500 subjects provided by 6 global collaborators. Sample metadata almost always included a de-identified subject ID, COVID-19 status, age in years and sex. Where HLA class I and class II types were available, the types were taken from metadata supplied by the sample provider, not from assay-based typing.

The immunoSEQ Assay, a bias-controlled multiplex PCR, was used to amplify TCRbeta CDR3 regions from genomic DNA. The original pipeline was this. The number of nucleated cells in each sample was estimated by amplification of reference gene primers within the assay. Sequence reads were collapsed and filtered to measure the absolute abundance of every unique TCRbeta CDR3 rearrangement. Productive Simpson clonality was computed per sample as the square root of Simpson's diversity index over productive rearrangements. This is the immuneACCESS table as TCRdb keeps it, with only in-frame sequences that have V and J called. A part of the clones is gone; compared with another copy, unresolved V genes explain less than half, and the rest is unexplained. V and J calls and clone size follow that table, whereas D and trimming were derived from the DNA. The sample profile shows hundreds of thousands of clones; around 85% of them were found once. The ten largest account for 6.5% to 9.5% of the sample.

A remark on this clone: No antigen is known for it. The sample holds no much larger clone one base away, and base qualities are not on file.

Participants in the prospective study were aged roughly 18 to 90 years, lived in under 30 United States geographic areas, and enrolled through a virtual design. To assign participants to cohorts, the prospective study relied on clinical history that participants themselves reported in a screening survey and a study questionnaire. ImmuneRACE Cohort 3 recovered participants were defined by two consecutive negative NP/OP PCR tests, healthcare professional clearance, or symptom resolution. In the prospective study, whole blood, serum and a nasopharyngeal or oropharyngeal swab were collected from each participant by mobile phlebotomists. Over a roughly two-month period, participants in the prospective study had the option of providing additional blood draws and questionnaires. Prospective study blood samples were shipped either frozen or at room temperature before DNA extraction. Overall study results and their limits: The quantity of clinical and demographic metadata differed by source and by participant and was supplied without curation.

The CDR3 has 13 amino acids, counting the end cysteine and phenylalanine. Kept here is only the CDR3 DNA, which spans 39 bases and is read in frame from base 1. A distance of 9 bases separates the germline ends of V and J, which lose 3 bases and 6 bases respectively. This chain joins TRBV12-3 or TRBV12-4 to TRBJ2-1; the D gene cannot be resolved reliably. This sequence originates from a woman in her sixties or seventies who had recovered from COVID-19. Source material: PBMCs or T cells enriched from blood (not recorded which). Read as DNA, the sequence is TGTGCCAGCAGTTTCGCGAGTCTCAATGAGCAGTTCTTC. It codes for CASSFASLNEQFF.